These T cell receptor beta chains were read from a single sample in a study of T cell responses to AZD1222 COVID-19 vaccine. Sequencing was performed with immunoSEQ multiplex PCR; in TCRdb, only in-frame clones are kept and a portion is missing. The repertoire has roughly 100,000 clones, around nine tenths of them found once; the top ten carry 18%. The sample consisted of peripheral blood, taken on day 0 of AZD1222 vaccination. The receptors originated from an adult in good health. The CDR3 runs from the conserved cysteine through the conserved F or W.

j_call v_call cdr3_aa
TRBJ2-7 TRBV3-1/TRBV3-2 CASSRSGLTYEQYF
TRBJ2-1 TRBV3-1/TRBV3-2 CASSQDGTSGGYYNEQFF
TRBJ1-1 TRBV14 CASSQVAGHRTEAFF
TRBJ1-2 TRBV19 CASSTHRGTVFYGYTF
TRBJ2-2 TRBV9 CASSAGLAANTGELFF
TRBJ1-5 TRBV6-1 CASSEGTGTGGRQPQHF
TRBJ2-1 TRBV11-3 CASSAQGAPNNEQFF
TRBJ2-7 TRBV19 CASSARDNYYEQYF
TRBJ2-4 TRBV29-1 CSVDTSGDIQYF
TRBJ2-2 TRBV3-1/TRBV3-2 CASSQGTGGRGTGELFF
TRBJ1-1 TRBV3-1/TRBV3-2 CASSQVFRVRGNTEAFF
TRBJ1-2 TRBV4-1 CASSPQGQRSYGYTF
TRBJ2-7 TRBV6-5 CASSYLTGSYEQYF
TRBJ1-1 TRBV12-5 CASGLWKTEAFF
TRBJ2-6 TRBV18 CASSPMTGPGANVLTF
TRBJ2-2 TRBV7-3 CASSLFHTGELFF
TRBJ2-1 TRBV5-6 CASSFRGGHNEQFF
TRBJ2-2 TRBV14 CASSQVGTNTGELFF
TRBJ2-5 TRBV18 CASSSNRETQYF
TRBJ2-1 TRBV5-6 CASSFTGVLDNEQFF
TRBJ2-1 TRBV19 CASSMDSGQGPYNEQFF
TRBJ1-2 TRBV5-4 CASSLDLGGYTF
TRBJ2-7 TRBV5-5 CASSAGQAYEQYF